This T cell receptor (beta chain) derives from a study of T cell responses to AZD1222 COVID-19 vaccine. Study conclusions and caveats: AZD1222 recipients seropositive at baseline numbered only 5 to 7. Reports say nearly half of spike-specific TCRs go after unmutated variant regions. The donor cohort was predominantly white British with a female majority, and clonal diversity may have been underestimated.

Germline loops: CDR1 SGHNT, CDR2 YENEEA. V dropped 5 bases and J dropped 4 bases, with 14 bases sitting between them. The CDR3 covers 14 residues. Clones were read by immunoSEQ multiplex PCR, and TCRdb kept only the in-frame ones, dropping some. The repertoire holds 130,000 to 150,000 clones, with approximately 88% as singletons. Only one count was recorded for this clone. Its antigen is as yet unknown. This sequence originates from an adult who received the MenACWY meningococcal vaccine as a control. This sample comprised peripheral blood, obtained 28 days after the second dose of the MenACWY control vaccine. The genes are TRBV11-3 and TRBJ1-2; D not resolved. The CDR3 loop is CASSPSRQGYGYTF. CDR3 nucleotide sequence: TGTGCCAGCAGCCCGTCCCGGCAAGGCTATGGCTACACCTTC.